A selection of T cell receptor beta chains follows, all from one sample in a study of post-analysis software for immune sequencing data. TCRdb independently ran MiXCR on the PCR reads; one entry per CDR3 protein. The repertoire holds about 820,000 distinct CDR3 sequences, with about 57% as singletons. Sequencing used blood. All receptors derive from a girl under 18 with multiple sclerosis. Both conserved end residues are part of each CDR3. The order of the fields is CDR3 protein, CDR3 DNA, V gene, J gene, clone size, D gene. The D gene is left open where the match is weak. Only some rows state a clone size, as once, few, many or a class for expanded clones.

CATSVRDPNENEQYF	TGTGCCACCAGCGTCCGGGACCCAAACGAGAACGAGCAGTACTTC	TRBV15	TRBJ2-7	.	.
CASSRSGAGGGANVLTF	TGTGCCAGCAGTAGGTCGGGAGCGGGAGGTGGGGCCAACGTCCTGACTTTC	TRBV6-1	TRBJ2-6	once	TRBD2
CASCRGYTGELFF	TGTGCCAGCTGCCGGGGATACACCGGGGAGCTGTTTTTT	TRBV12-3/TRBV12-4	TRBJ2-2	.	.
CASSEGQGDYTF	TGTGCCAGCAGCGAGGGACAGGGGGACTACACCTTC	TRBV7-9	TRBJ1-2	.	TRBD1
CSALSARAGVTDTQYF	TGCAGCGCCCTCTCCGCTAGGGCAGGGGTCACAGATACGCAGTATTTT	TRBV29-1	TRBJ2-3	.	.
CSAGSDRIAATRTEQFF	TGCAGTGCTGGAAGCGACAGAATAGCGGCCACCAGGACTGAGCAGTTCTTC	TRBV20-1	TRBJ2-1	.	.
CSASRKGDEQFF	TGCAGTGCTAGCCGCAAAGGCGATGAGCAGTTCTTC	TRBV20-1	TRBJ2-1	.	.
CASSLVLREPDTQYF	TGCGCCAGCAGCTTGGTGCTCAGGGAGCCAGATACGCAGTATTTT	TRBV5-1	TRBJ2-3	few	.
CSARRGATLLYNEQFF	TGCAGTGCTAGGAGGGGGGCCACCCTCCTTTACAATGAGCAGTTCTTC	TRBV20-1	TRBJ2-1	.	.
CASSARVAELAKNIQYF	TGTGCCAGCAGCGCCCGGGTCGCAGAGCTAGCCAAAAACATTCAGTACTTC	TRBV7-2	TRBJ2-4	.	.
CASSLSPLGGRAYEQYF	TGTGCCAGCAGCTTATCCCCTTTGGGGGGGAGAGCCTACGAGCAGTACTTC	TRBV7-9	TRBJ2-7	few	TRBD2
CSVTKFRGPNTEAFF	TGCAGCGTTACTAAGTTCAGGGGTCCTAACACTGAAGCTTTCTTT	TRBV29-1	TRBJ1-1	.	.
CASGSAPGQGTYEQYF	TGTGCCAGCGGTTCTGCTCCCGGGCAGGGCACCTACGAGCAGTACTTC	TRBV7-9	TRBJ2-7	.	.
CASSPTDDSYEQYF	TGTGCCAGCAGCCCAACCGATGACAGCTACGAGCAGTACTTC	TRBV7-3	TRBJ2-7	.	.
CSAKAPSGGQETQYF	TGCAGTGCTAAGGCGCCTAGCGGGGGCCAAGAGACCCAGTACTTC	TRBV20-1	TRBJ2-5	few	TRBD2
CASKTLRDSQETQYF	TGTGCCAGCAAGACCCTCCGGGACAGCCAAGAGACCCAGTACTTC	TRBV7-9	TRBJ2-5	few	TRBD1
CASSQGAGINYGYTF	TGTGCCAGCAGCCAAGGTGCGGGGATCAACTATGGCTACACCTTC	TRBV3-1	TRBJ1-2	.	.
CSSSSSETQYF	TGCAGTTCTAGTTCTTCCGAGACCCAGTACTTC	TRBV20-1	TRBJ2-5	.	.
CSAREGGSGNQPQHF	TGCAGTGCTAGAGAAGGGGGGTCAGGGAATCAGCCCCAGCATTTT	TRBV20-1	TRBJ1-5	few	.
CSVARGAGDTQYF	TGCAGCGTTGCGCGGGGGGCAGGAGATACGCAGTATTTT	TRBV29-1	TRBJ2-3	.	TRBD2
CSVALETLGQFF	TGCAGCGTTGCCCTAGAGACTCTCGGGCAGTTCTTC	TRBV29-1	TRBJ2-1	.	.
CAISEEGGEMRVNQPQHF	TGTGCCATCAGTGAGGAAGGTGGGGAAATGAGAGTGAATCAGCCCCAGCATTTT	TRBV10-3	TRBJ1-5	.	.
CASSYQTGGSFGYTF	TGTGCCAGCAGTTACCAGACAGGGGGTAGCTTTGGCTACACCTTC	TRBV6-5	TRBJ1-2	.	TRBD1
CASSQVLGGDTNYGYTF	TGCGCCAGCAGCCAAGTCCTCGGGGGCGATACTAACTATGGCTACACCTTC	TRBV4-1	TRBJ1-2	.	.
CASSQRRGSPYEQYF	TGTGCCAGCAGCCAGAGGCGGGGTTCCCCCTACGAGCAGTACTTC	TRBV14	TRBJ2-7	once	.
CASSLGTGGSQPQHF	TGTGCCAGCAGTCTCGGGACAGGAGGAAGCCAGCCCCAGCATTTT	TRBV12-3/TRBV12-4	TRBJ1-5	.	TRBD1
CASSPRGSGVYEQYF	TGCGCCAGCAGCCCTCGTGGTAGCGGAGTCTACGAGCAGTACTTC	TRBV5-1	TRBJ2-7	once	.
CSVRPDRETQYF	TGCAGCGTTCGACCGGACCGGGAGACCCAGTACTTC	TRBV29-1	TRBJ2-5	.	.
CASSVEGGETTSYNEQFF	TGTGCCAGCAGCGTAGAGGGGGGGGAGACTACATCTTACAATGAGCAGTTCTTC	TRBV9	TRBJ2-1	.	.
CASSRLAGGLYNEQFF	TGTGCCAGCAGTAGGCTAGCGGGGGGCCTCTACAATGAGCAGTTCTTC	TRBV12-3/TRBV12-4	TRBJ2-1	.	TRBD2
CASSVEAGGPAEQYF	TGTGCCAGCAGCGTCGAAGCGGGAGGGCCCGCTGAGCAGTACTTC	TRBV9	TRBJ2-7	.	TRBD2